This is a list of T cell receptor beta chains from one sample in a study of T cell repertoires and HLA-DP antigens. Assay: immunoSEQ multiplex PCR; the TCRdb copy retains only in-frame clones and omits some. The sample consists of some 110,000 clones, 80% to 95% of them appearing once. No cognate antigen is known for these TCRs. The sample taken for sequencing was CD4+ T cells from PBMCs. These receptor sequences come from a woman between 18 and 29 years old in good health and CMV-seronegative. Both conserved end residues are part of each CDR3. Size is omitted from some rows. Given values are once, few, many or a class for expanded clones.

v_call: TRBV11-2
clone_size: once
cdr3_aa: CASSQGNYNEQFF

v_call: TRBV6-5
clone_size: NA
cdr3_aa: CASTPPGIPGELFF

v_call: TRBV7-2
clone_size: NA
cdr3_aa: CASSPWGAGGPETQYF

v_call: TRBV18
clone_size: NA
cdr3_aa: CASSHSRGLGAGEDTQYF

v_call: TRBV18
clone_size: NA
cdr3_aa: CASSPKTGGSSGSGNTIYF

v_call: TRBV6-1
clone_size: NA
cdr3_aa: CASSEQGGSGDTQYF

v_call: TRBV5-1
clone_size: NA
cdr3_aa: CASSTGQGKNTEAFF

v_call: TRBV15
clone_size: NA
cdr3_aa: CATSREGGYEQYF

v_call: TRBV7-9
clone_size: once
cdr3_aa: CASSWDRGLINEQFF

v_call: TRBV9
clone_size: NA
cdr3_aa: CASSSRGTGTKLYGYTF

v_call: TRBV25-1
clone_size: NA
cdr3_aa: CASSAPRVGVVGDTQYF

v_call: TRBV18
clone_size: NA
cdr3_aa: CASSPPGPRESYEQYF

v_call: TRBV10-2
clone_size: NA
cdr3_aa: CASRAGRDTEQYF

v_call: TRBV7-8
clone_size: NA
cdr3_aa: CASSLAGIPETQYF

v_call: TRBV5-6
clone_size: once
cdr3_aa: CASRLRGLTNEKLFF

v_call: TRBV5-6
clone_size: NA
cdr3_aa: CASRLRGLNQPQHF

v_call: TRBV6-5
clone_size: NA
cdr3_aa: CASTQRGRTEAFF

v_call: TRBV2
clone_size: once
cdr3_aa: CASPGRVKNTEAFF

v_call: TRBV6-5
clone_size: NA
cdr3_aa: CASSYSQGYGYTF

v_call: TRBV11-3
clone_size: NA
cdr3_aa: CASKGSDTGELFF

v_call: TRBV5-4
clone_size: NA
cdr3_aa: CASSTLTGDTQYF

v_call: TRBV28
clone_size: NA
cdr3_aa: CASSLYPIREAFF

v_call: TRBV23-1
clone_size: NA
cdr3_aa: CASSQSGGQLYSNQPQHF

v_call: TRBV5-6
clone_size: NA
cdr3_aa: CASSLGAGQGAGTF

v_call: TRBV19
clone_size: few
cdr3_aa: CASMWVTEAFF

v_call: TRBV5-1
clone_size: NA
cdr3_aa: CASSREGGPDEKLFF

v_call: TRBV7-9
clone_size: NA
cdr3_aa: CASSSTGGNSPLHF

v_call: TRBV7-2
clone_size: NA
cdr3_aa: CASRTGHSTDTQYF

v_call: TRBV4-2
clone_size: NA
cdr3_aa: CASSQEASSGGRTGELFF

v_call: TRBV2
clone_size: NA
cdr3_aa: CASSVTGTGAGNTIYF

v_call: TRBV6-1
clone_size: NA
cdr3_aa: CASSVPGRNYGYTF

v_call: TRBV15
clone_size: once
cdr3_aa: CATSRENSGRPTEAFF

v_call: TRBV5-1
clone_size: NA
cdr3_aa: CASSFRSQGYNEQFF

v_call: TRBV6-5
clone_size: NA
cdr3_aa: CASSYSRNGRYGYTF

v_call: TRBV28
clone_size: once
cdr3_aa: CASTGTVNTGELFF

v_call: TRBV28
clone_size: NA
cdr3_aa: CASLRQGPFRDTQYF

v_call: TRBV9
clone_size: NA
cdr3_aa: CASSVDGNQPQHF